This T cell receptor (beta chain) was obtained from a study of shared clonotypes between healthy human individuals. Trimming cost V 4 bases and J 8 bases, with 14 bases left between them. The CDR3 has 13 amino acids. Germline V CDR1 and CDR2: MNHNS, SASEGT. On this clone: Its antigen remains unknown.

Assay: immunoSEQ multiplex PCR; the TCRdb copy retains only in-frame clones and omits some. The repertoire holds some 2,000,000 clones, with around 95% as singletons. Study-wide findings and caveats: In the sorted subsets, rarefaction showed sequencing was incomplete despite large depth. Generation probability values for non-shared clonotypes were lower than those for clonotypes shared by all four donors.

The sample consisted of naive CD4+ T cells sorted from blood. Subset reported: CD45RA+ positively selected. The V and J genes are TRBV6-1 and TRBJ1-2; D is ambiguous. This TCR was recovered from a man between 18 and 29 years old in good health. The CDR3 protein is CASSVSELRGYTF. In nucleotides, the CDR3 is TGTGCCAGCAGTGTGTCGGAACTTAGGGGCTACACCTTC.